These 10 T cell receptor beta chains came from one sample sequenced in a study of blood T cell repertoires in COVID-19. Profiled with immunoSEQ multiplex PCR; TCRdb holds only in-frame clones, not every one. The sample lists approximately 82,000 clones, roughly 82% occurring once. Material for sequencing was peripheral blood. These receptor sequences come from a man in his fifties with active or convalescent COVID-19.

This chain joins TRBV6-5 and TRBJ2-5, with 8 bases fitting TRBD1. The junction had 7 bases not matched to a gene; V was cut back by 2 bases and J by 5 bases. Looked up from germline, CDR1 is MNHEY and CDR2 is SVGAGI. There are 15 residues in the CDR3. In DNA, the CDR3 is TGTGCCAGCAGTTACAAGCAGGGGGCTGCGGAGACCCAGTACTTC. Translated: CASSYKQGAAETQYF.

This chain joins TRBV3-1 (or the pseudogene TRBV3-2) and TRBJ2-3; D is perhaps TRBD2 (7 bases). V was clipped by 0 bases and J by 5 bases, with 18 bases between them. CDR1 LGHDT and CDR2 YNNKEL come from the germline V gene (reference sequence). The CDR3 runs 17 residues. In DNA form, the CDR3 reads TGTGCCAGCAGCCAAGATTTAGTGGGGGGGCCACAAGATACGCAGTATTTT. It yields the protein CASSQDLVGGPQDTQYF.

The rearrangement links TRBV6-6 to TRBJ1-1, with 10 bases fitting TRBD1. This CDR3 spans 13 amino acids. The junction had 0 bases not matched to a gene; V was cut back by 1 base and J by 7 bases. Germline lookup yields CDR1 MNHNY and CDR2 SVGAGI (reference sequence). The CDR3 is CASSYWDRGEAFF. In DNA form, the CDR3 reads TGTGCCAGCAGTTACTGGGACAGGGGTGAAGCTTTCTTT.

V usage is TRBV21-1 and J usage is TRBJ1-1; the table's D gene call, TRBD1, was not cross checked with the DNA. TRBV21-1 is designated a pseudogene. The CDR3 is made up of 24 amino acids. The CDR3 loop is CASSKGPPDRGTRKRPPPNTEAFF. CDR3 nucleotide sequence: TGTGCCAGCAGCAAAGGGCCCCCCGACAGGGGAACGCGTAAGCGCCCTCCCCCGAACACTGAAGCTTTCTTT.

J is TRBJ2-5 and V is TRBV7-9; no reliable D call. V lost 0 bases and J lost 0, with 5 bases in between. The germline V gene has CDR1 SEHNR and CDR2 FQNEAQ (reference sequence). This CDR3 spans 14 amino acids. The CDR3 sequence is CASSLAVDQETQYF. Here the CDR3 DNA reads TGTGCCAGCAGCTTAGCGGTAGACCAAGAGACCCAGTACTTC.

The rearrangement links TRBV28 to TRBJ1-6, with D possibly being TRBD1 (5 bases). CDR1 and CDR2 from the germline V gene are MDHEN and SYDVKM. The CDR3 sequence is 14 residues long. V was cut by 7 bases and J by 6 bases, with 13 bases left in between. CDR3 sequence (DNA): TGTGCCAGCATTCTTAGCCAGGGTAATTCACCCCTCCACTTT. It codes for CASILSQGNSPLHF.

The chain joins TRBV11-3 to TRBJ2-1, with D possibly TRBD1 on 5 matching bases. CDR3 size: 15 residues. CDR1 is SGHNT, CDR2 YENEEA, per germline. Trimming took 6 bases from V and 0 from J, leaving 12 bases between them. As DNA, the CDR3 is TGTGCCAGCAGTCAGGGTTCCAACTCCTACAATGAGCAGTTCTTC. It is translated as CASSQGSNSYNEQFF. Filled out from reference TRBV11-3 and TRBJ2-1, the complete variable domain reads EAGVVQSPRYKIIEKKQPVAFWCNPISGHNTLYWYLQNLGQGPELLIRYENEEAVDDSQLPKDRFSAERLKGVDSTLKIQPAELGDSAVYLCASSQGSNSYNEQFFGPGTRLTVL.

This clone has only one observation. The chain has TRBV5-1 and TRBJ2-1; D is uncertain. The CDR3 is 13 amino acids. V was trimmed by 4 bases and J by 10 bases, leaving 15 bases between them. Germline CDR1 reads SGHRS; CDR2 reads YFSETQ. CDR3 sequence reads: CASSPPEAIEQFF. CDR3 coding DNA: TGCGCCAGCAGCCCTCCCGAAGCCATAGAGCAGTTCTTC. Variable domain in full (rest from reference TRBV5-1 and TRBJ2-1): KAGVTQTPRYLIKTRGQQVTLSCSPISGHRSVSWYQQTPGQGLQFLFEYFSETQRNKGNFPGRFSGRQFSNSRSEMNVSTLELGDSALYLCASSPPEAIEQFFGPGTRLTVL.

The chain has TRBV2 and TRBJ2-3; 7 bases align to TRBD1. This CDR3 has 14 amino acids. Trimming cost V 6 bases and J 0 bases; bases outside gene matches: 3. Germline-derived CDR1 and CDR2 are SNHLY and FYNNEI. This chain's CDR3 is CASRTGLSTDTQYF. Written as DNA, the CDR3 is TGTGCCAGCAGGACAGGGCTTAGCACAGATACGCAGTATTTT.

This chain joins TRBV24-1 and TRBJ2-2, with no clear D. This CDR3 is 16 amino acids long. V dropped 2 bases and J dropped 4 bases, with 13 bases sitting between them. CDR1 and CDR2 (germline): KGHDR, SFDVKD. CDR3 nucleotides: TGTGCCACCAGTGATTCGGCAGGTACCCCCACCGGGGAGCTGTTTTTT. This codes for CATSDSAGTPTGELFF.